This entry lists 27 T cell receptor beta chains sequenced from one sample in a study of control samples from healthy donors and cancer patients. Assay used: immunoSEQ multiplex PCR; TCRdb lists only in-frame clones, some missing. The repertoire has some 190,000 clones, roughly nine tenths of them found once; the top ten carry less than 2%. Source material: blood. These receptors all come from a man aged 25 to 40 in good health.

The rearrangement joins TRBV6-5 to TRBJ1-1; 8 nucleotides align to TRBD1. V lost 4 bases to trimming and J lost 5 bases; unmatched junction nucleotides: 12. The germline CDR1 and CDR2 sequences are MNHEY and SVGAGI. The CDR3 covers 16 residues. CDR3 sequence: CASSLTGDSARTEAFF. In DNA form, the CDR3 reads TGTGCCAGCAGTTTGACAGGGGACTCTGCTAGGACTGAAGCTTTCTTT.

Written as DNA, the CDR3 is TGTGCCAGCAGCATTACAGGGTTACCTGATGGCTACACCTTC. Protein product: CASSITGLPDGYTF. This chain connects TRBV7-2 to TRBJ1-2; TRBD1 might be the D (6 bases). The length of the CDR3 is 14 residues. V was shortened by 5 bases and J by 6 bases, with 16 bases between the two germline ends. CDR1 SGHTA and CDR2 FQGNSA come from the germline V gene.

The rearrangement joins TRBV15 to TRBJ1-5; TRBD1 is a possible D gene (5 bases). Trimming removed 3 bases from V and 3 bases from J, with 9 bases in between. The V gene's germline CDR1 is LNHNV and CDR2 YYDKDF (reference sequence). CDR3 size: 14 residues. CDR3 region: CATSRRDHNQPQHF. For the CDR3, the DNA is TGTGCCACCAGCAGGAGGGACCACAATCAGCCCCAGCATTTT.

The gene calls are TRBV4-2 and TRBJ2-2; 9 bases are a match to TRBD1. This CDR3 contains 17 residues. Germline V gene sequence: CDR1 LGHNA, CDR2 YNFKEQ. V shed 6 bases, J shed 7 bases, and the junction held 15 bases outside the gene matches. The CDR3 region has the DNA TGTGCCAGCAGTGGACAGGGGTTCTCCCAGGTCGGCGGGGAGCTGTTTTTT. The encoded protein is CASSGQGFSQVGGELFF.

The chain couples TRBV19 to TRBJ1-2; 10 positions match TRBD1. The germline CDR1 and CDR2 sequences are LNHDA and SQIVND (reference sequence). V lost 4 bases and J lost 2; bases outside the gene matches: 4. The length of the CDR3 is 15 residues. This CDR3 reads CASSTSGQGNYGYTF. CDR3 sequence (DNA): TGTGCCAGTAGTACATCGGGACAGGGGAACTATGGCTACACCTTC.

The J gene is TRBJ2-3, the V gene TRBV6-5; the match to TRBD2 covers 16 bases. J lost 8 bases, V lost 4 bases, and 6 bases had no gene match. In germline, CDR1 is MNHEY, CDR2 SVGAGI. This CDR3 has 16 residues. CDR3 in amino acids: CASSSGTSGGAGTQYF. DNA for the CDR3: TGTGCCAGCAGTTCCGGGACTAGCGGGGGGGCCGGTACGCAGTATTTT.

This chain connects TRBV7-2 to TRBJ1-4; TRBD1 is a possible D gene (5 bases). CDR1 is SGHTA and CDR2 is FQGNSA in the germline V gene. Trimming took 4 bases from V and 7 from J, leaving 16 bases between them. The CDR3 has 15 amino acids. CDR3 bases: TGTGCCAGCAGCTCGACGGATCGGGACCCTGAAAAACTGTTTTTT. Amino acids: CASSSTDRDPEKLFF.

V gene TRBV6-5 combines with J gene TRBJ1-1; 10 bases are a match to TRBD1. The length of the CDR3 is 15 residues. The germline V gene encodes CDR1 MNHEY and CDR2 SVGAGI. J was trimmed by 3 bases and V by 6 bases; bases with no gene match: 7. Written as DNA, the CDR3 is TGTGCCAGCAGGACGGACAGGGGGACATACACTGAAGCTTTCTTT. It translates to CASRTDRGTYTEAFF.

The rearrangement links TRBV9 to TRBJ2-3; 7 bases are shared with TRBD2. The CDR3 is 15 residues long. Germline trimming cut 4 bases from V and 2 bases from J; bases unmatched to any gene: 7. Germline loops: CDR1 SGDLS, CDR2 YYNGEE. CDR3 loop: CASSLGRPNTDTQYF. The DNA of the CDR3 is TGTGCCAGCAGCCTCGGGAGGCCCAACACAGATACGCAGTATTTT. The whole variable domain, filled in from reference TRBV9 and TRBJ2-3, reads DSGVTQTPKHLITATGQRVTLRCSPRSGDLSVYWYQQSLDQGLQFLIQYYNGEERAKGNILERFSAQQFPDLHSELNLSSLELGDSALYFCASSLGRPNTDTQYFGPGTRLTVL.

This chain joins TRBV30 and TRBJ1-6; 7 bases line up with TRBD1. The CDR3 consists of 14 residues. Looked up from germline, CDR1 is GTSNPN and CDR2 is SVGIG (reference sequence). Losses at the gene ends were 5 bases for V and 7 bases for J; bases not matched to a gene: 8. This CDR3 reads CAWARDSANSPLHF. As DNA, the CDR3 is TGTGCCTGGGCCCGGGACAGTGCCAATTCACCCCTCCACTTT.

This clone showed up just once. The chain uses TRBV24-1 and TRBJ2-5, with TRBD1 matching over 7 bases. The V gene's germline CDR1 is KGHDR and CDR2 SFDVKD. There are 14 residues in the CDR3. V shed 4 bases, J shed 6 bases, and the junction held 7 bases outside the gene matches. The DNA for the CDR3 is TGTGCCACCAGTGACCCGACAGGGAGAAAGACCCAGTACTTC. This sequence encodes CATSDPTGRKTQYF.

J is TRBJ1-5 and V is TRBV24-1; 12 bases agree with TRBD1. In germline, CDR1 is KGHDR, CDR2 SFDVKD. V lost 4 bases and J lost 3; bases outside the gene matches: 6. The CDR3 is made up of 17 amino acids. CDR3 sequence: CATSDTGQGAVNQPQHF. The CDR3, as DNA: TGTGCCACCAGTGACACGGGACAGGGGGCTGTCAATCAGCCCCAGCATTTT.

The rearrangement links TRBV4-2 to TRBJ1-1, with D possibly being TRBD1 (5 bases). This CDR3 comprises 12 residues. With 0 bases removed from V and 10 bases from J, the gap between germline ends came to 9 bases. Germline CDR1 reads LGHNA; CDR2 reads YNFKEQ. CDR3 coding DNA: TGTGCCAGCAGCCAAGAACGGGGGGGAGCTTTCTTT. It translates to CASSQERGGAFF.

V and J are TRBV18 and TRBJ1-4, with 7 positions matching TRBD1. The CDR3 consists of 17 residues. Germline loops: CDR1 KGHSH, CDR2 LQKENI. Losses at the gene ends were 1 base for V and 5 bases for J; bases not matched to a gene: 10. The CDR3 DNA reads TGTGCCAGCTCACCACGGGCGCCGGGACAGAAAAATGAAAAACTGTTTTTT. It yields the protein CASSPRAPGQKNEKLFF. The full variable domain, with the rest looked up from reference TRBV18 and TRBJ1-4, is NAGVMQNPRHLVRRRGQEARLRCSPMKGHSHVYWYRQLPEEGLKFMVYLQKENIIDESGMPKERFSAEFPKEGPSILRIQQVVRGDSAAYFCASSPRAPGQKNEKLFFGSGTQLSVL.

CDR3 bases: TGTGCCAGCAGCGTAGCCCCCCTCGCGGGGGGCATCGATGAGCAGTTCTTC. Residues: CASSVAPLAGGIDEQFF. This chain joins TRBV9 and TRBJ2-1, with 8 nucleotides matching TRBD2. The germline CDR1 and CDR2 sequences are SGDLS and YYNGEE. After removal of 0 bases from V and 8 bases from J, the junction contained 13 bases not matched to a gene. The CDR3 runs to 17 residues.

This chain links TRBV5-8 with TRBJ2-2; 9 nucleotides line up with TRBD2. The CDR3 is 15 residues long. V was clipped by 4 bases and J by 0 bases; unmatched bases: 1. Germline CDR1 SGHTS, CDR2 YDEGEE. The CDR3 DNA is TGTGCCAGCAGCCTAGCGGGAACGAACACCGGGGAGCTGTTTTTT. Translating it yields CASSLAGTNTGELFF.

This CDR3 reads CASSVEAGVSDTQYF. As DNA, the CDR3 is TGTGCCAGCAGCGTAGAGGCAGGGGTATCAGATACGCAGTATTTT. The chain carries TRBV9 and TRBJ2-3; possibly TRBD1 for D (6 bases). The CDR3 has 15 amino acids. Trimming took off 0 bases at V and 4 bases at J, with 12 bases between the two ends. Germline V gives CDR1 SGDLS, CDR2 YYNGEE.

This clone showed up just once. The V call is TRBV9, the J call TRBJ2-1; D is undetermined. Germline V gene sequence: CDR1 SGDLS, CDR2 YYNGEE. This CDR3 has 16 residues. With 0 bases removed from V and 0 bases from J, the gap between germline ends came to 10 bases. For the CDR3, the DNA is TGTGCCAGCAGCGTAGGTGGGCGGAGCTCCTACAATGAGCAGTTCTTC. Translating it yields CASSVGGRSSYNEQFF.

This chain joins TRBV9 and TRBJ2-3; 7 bases map to TRBD1. CDR1 is SGDLS and CDR2 is YYNGEE in the germline V gene. The CDR3 totals 16 residues. V lost 0 bases to trimming and J lost 2 bases; unmatched junction nucleotides: 6. CDR3 bases: TGTGCCAGCAGCGTAGGGACAGGCGATTTCACAGATACGCAGTATTTT. Residues: CASSVGTGDFTDTQYF.

The V gene is TRBV19, the J gene TRBJ1-3, with D perhaps matching TRBD1 (6 bases). The CDR3 runs 13 residues. Germline V gene lookup returns CDR1 LNHDA and CDR2 SQIVND (reference sequence). Trimming pared 9 bases from V and 1 base from J, leaving 10 bases between. The CDR3 DNA reads TGTGCCAGCTCACAGGGATCTGGAAACACCATATATTTT. Protein product: CASSQGSGNTIYF. The complete variable domain, with remaining parts taken from reference TRBV19 and TRBJ1-3, reads DGGITQSPKYLFRKEGQNVTLSCEQNLNHDAMYWYRQDPGQGLRLIYYSQIVNDFQKGDIAEGYSVSREKKESFPLTVTSAQKNPTAFYLCASSQGSGNTIYFGEGSWLTVV.

This rearrangement joins TRBV5-4 to TRBJ1-2; maybe TRBD1 (6 bases). The V end lost 3 bases, the J end lost 3 bases, and 12 bases lay between the germline ends. CDR1 SGHNT and CDR2 YYREEE come from the germline V gene (reference sequence). The CDR3 length is 14 residues. The CDR3 bases are TGTGCCAGCAGCTCCCTCCAGGGGTACTATGGCTACACCTTC. Amino acids: CASSSLQGYYGYTF.

The rearrangement joins TRBV4-1 to TRBJ2-7, with 12 bases aligning to TRBD2. The CDR3 extends over 16 amino acids. Per germline, CDR1 MGHRA and CDR2 YSYEKL. The ends lost 3 bases at V and 5 bases at J; junction bases unmatched: 8. The CDR3 DNA is TGCGCCAGCAGCCAGGCTAGCGGGGGGGCCTCGGACGAGCAGTACTTC. Residues: CASSQASGGASDEQYF.

CDR3 DNA: TGTGCCTGGAGGGCCCCCCCGGGAAGCGCGTTCCGCGATGAAGCTTTCTTT. Amino acids: CAWRAPPGSAFRDEAFF. The rearrangement joins TRBV30 to TRBJ1-1; unclear D gene. Germline V gene sequence: CDR1 GTSNPN, CDR2 SVGIG (reference sequence). Trimming removed 3 bases from V and 7 bases from J, with 27 bases in between. The length of the CDR3 is 17 residues.

This chain joins TRBV30 and TRBJ1-2; the D gene is possibly TRBD1 (5 bases). The germline V and J ends were trimmed by 2 bases and 7 bases, with 8 bases remaining between them. This CDR3 comprises 11 residues. Per the germline V gene, CDR1 is GTSNPN and CDR2 is SVGIG (reference sequence). The CDR3 loop is CAWSTGVGYTF. In nucleotides, the CDR3 is TGTGCCTGGAGTACAGGAGTTGGCTACACCTTC.

Comment on this clone: The sample has other DNA sequences that encode this CDR3 too. The chain links TRBV19 to TRBJ1-1; D uncertain. Trimming stripped 3 bases from V and 2 bases from J, with 10 bases between. From germline, CDR1 is LNHDA and CDR2 SQIVND (reference sequence). The CDR3 has 14 amino acids. CDR3 region: CASSIGWANTEAFF. The CDR3 bases are TGTGCCAGTAGTATTGGCTGGGCCAACACTGAAGCTTTCTTT.

V usage is TRBV6-5 and J usage is TRBJ1-1, with 7 nucleotides matching TRBD1. CDR1 and CDR2 from the germline V gene are MNHEY and SVGAGI. J lost 1 base, V lost 5 bases, and 4 bases had no gene match. The CDR3 is made up of 14 amino acids. CDR3 region: CASSPRDRNTEAFF. CDR3 sequence (DNA): TGTGCCAGCAGTCCCCGGGACAGGAACACTGAAGCTTTCTTT.

The V call is TRBV11-3, the J call TRBJ1-4; D uncertain. Deletions cut 5 bases from V and 1 base from J, with 11 bases between. Germline-derived CDR1 and CDR2 are SGHNT and YENEEA. There are 15 residues in the CDR3. The CDR3, as DNA: TGTGCCAGCAGCCCCGTAGTTAGAACTAATGAAAAACTGTTTTTT. Its protein is CASSPVVRTNEKLFF.